This TCR beta chain derives from a study of CD8+ T cells in alopecia areata. Findings and caveats of the study: Administration of tofacitinib significantly diminished scalp clonality and expanded CD8+ clones within the top 100. Lesional scalp, notably in alopecia totalis/universalis, had clonality above that of normal scalp.

The CDR3 runs 14 residues. Losses at the gene ends were 7 bases for V and 5 bases for J; bases not matched to a gene: 11. Germline V lookup: CDR1 SQVTM, CDR2 ANQGSEA. Once RNA had been extracted, it was reverse transcribed into cDNA to act as the sequencing template. Assay used: immunoSEQ multiplex PCR; TCRdb lists only in-frame clones, some missing. In the table there are 150,000 to 200,000 clones, 64% of which are singletons. As to this clone: What it recognizes is unknown.

Treatment in this sample: oral pan-JAK inhibitor, 5-10 mg twice daily. PBMCs were stained for CD3, CD4 and CD8, and CD4+ and CD8+ T cells were sorted. The receptor was isolated from a human donor with alopecia areata. V and J are TRBV29-1 and TRBJ2-7; 10 bases match TRBD2. The sample here was CD4+ T cells sorted from blood, taken around week 49, from a patient treated with tofacitinib. The CDR3 is CSAGGAGGPHEQYF. The CDR3 bases are TGCAGCGCAGGGGGAGCGGGGGGGCCCCACGAGCAGTACTTC.